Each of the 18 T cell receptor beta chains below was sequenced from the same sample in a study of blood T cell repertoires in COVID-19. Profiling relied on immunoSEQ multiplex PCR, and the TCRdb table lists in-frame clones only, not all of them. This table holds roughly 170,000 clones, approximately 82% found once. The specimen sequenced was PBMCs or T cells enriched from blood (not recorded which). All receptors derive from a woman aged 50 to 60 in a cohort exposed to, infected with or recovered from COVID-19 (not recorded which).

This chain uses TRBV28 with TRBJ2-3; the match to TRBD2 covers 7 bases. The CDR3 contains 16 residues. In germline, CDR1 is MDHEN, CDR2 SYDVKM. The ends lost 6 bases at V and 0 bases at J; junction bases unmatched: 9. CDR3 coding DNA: TGTGCCAGCAGGACCCCCGGGACTACGAGCACAGATACGCAGTATTTT. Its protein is CASRTPGTTSTDTQYF.

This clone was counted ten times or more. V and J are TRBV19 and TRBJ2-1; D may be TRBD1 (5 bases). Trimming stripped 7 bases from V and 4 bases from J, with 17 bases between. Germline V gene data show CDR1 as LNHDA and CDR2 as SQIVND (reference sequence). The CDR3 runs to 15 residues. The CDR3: CASTRAQPGYNEQFF. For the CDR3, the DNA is TGTGCCAGTACAAGAGCCCAGCCAGGGTACAATGAGCAGTTCTTC.

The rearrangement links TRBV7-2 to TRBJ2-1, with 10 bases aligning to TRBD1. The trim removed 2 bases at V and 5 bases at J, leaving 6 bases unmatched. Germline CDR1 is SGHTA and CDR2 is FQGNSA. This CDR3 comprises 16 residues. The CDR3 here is CASSLKAGQGNNEQFF. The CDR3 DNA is TGTGCCAGCAGCTTAAAGGCGGGACAGGGGAACAATGAGCAGTTCTTC. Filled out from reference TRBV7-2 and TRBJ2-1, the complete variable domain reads GAGVSQSPSNKVTEKGKDVELRCDPISGHTALYWYRQSLGQGLEFLIYFQGNSAPDKSGLPSDRFSAERTGGSVSTLTIQRTQQEDSAVYLCASSLKAGQGNNEQFFGPGTRLTVL.

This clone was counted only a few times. The CDR3 bases are TGCGCCAGCAGCACCTCTAGCGGGGGTACCTACGAGCAGTACTTC. Encoded protein: CASSTSSGGTYEQYF. V is TRBV5-1 and J is TRBJ2-7, with TRBD2 matching 10 bases. Unmatched junction bases numbered 6, after V lost 4 bases and J lost 2 bases. CDR3 size: 15 residues. Germline assignment: CDR1 SGHRS and CDR2 YFSETQ.

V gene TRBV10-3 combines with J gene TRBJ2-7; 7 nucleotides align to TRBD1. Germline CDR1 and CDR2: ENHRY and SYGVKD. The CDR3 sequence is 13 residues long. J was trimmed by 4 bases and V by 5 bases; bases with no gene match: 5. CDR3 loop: CAISITGDYEQYF. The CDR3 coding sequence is TGTGCCATCAGTATCACAGGGGATTACGAGCAGTACTTC.

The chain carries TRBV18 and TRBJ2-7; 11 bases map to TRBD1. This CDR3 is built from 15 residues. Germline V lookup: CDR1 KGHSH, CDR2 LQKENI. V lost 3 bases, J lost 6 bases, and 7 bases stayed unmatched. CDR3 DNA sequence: TGTGCCAGCTCACCCCAGGGGGACAGGGGGACCGAGCAGTACTTC. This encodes CASSPQGDRGTEQYF. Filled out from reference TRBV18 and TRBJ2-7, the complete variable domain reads NAGVMQNPRHLVRRRGQEARLRCSPMKGHSHVYWYRQLPEEGLKFMVYLQKENIIDESGMPKERFSAEFPKEGPSILRIQQVVRGDSAAYFCASSPQGDRGTEQYFGPGTRLTVT.

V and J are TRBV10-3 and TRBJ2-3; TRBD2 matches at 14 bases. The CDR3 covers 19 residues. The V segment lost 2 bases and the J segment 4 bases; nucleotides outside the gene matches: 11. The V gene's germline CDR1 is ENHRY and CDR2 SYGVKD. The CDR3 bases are TGTGCCATCAGTGAGGTCGTGAGACTAGCGGGGGGGCGAGCAGATACGCAGTATTTT. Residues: CAISEVVRLAGGRADTQYF.

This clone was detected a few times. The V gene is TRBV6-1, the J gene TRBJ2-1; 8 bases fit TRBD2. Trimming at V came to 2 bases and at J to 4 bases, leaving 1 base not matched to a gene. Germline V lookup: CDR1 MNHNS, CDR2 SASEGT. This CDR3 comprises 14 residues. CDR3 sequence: CASSELAGYNEQFF. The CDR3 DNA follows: TGTGCCAGCAGTGAACTAGCGGGTTACAATGAGCAGTTCTTC.

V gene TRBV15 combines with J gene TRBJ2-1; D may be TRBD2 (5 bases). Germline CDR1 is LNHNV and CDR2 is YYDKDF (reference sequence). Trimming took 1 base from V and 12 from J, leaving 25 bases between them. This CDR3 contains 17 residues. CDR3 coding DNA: TGTGCCACCAGCAGAGGCAAACTTTCTACCCCCGGGAAATCGCAGTTCTTC. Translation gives CATSRGKLSTPGKSQFF.

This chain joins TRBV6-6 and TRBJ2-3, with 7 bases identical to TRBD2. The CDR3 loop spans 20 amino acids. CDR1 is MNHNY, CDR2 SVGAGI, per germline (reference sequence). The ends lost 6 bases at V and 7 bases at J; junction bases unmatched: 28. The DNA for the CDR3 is TGTGCCAGCAGCACACCCCGATTTGGTGTGGGAGGGCCGAATCCTTATACGCAGTATTTT. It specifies CASSTPRFGVGGPNPYTQYF.

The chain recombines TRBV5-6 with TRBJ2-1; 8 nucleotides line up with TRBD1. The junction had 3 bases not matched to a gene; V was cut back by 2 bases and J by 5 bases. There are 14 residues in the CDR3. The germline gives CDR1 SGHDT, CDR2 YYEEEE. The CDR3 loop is CASSFGTGDNEQFF. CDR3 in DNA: TGTGCCAGCAGCTTCGGGACAGGAGACAATGAGCAGTTCTTC. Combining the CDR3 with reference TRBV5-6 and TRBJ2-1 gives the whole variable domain DAGVTQSPTHLIKTRGQQVTLRCSPKSGHDTVSWYQQALGQGPQFIFQYYEEEERQRGNFPDRFSGHQFPNYSSELNVNALLLGDSALYLCASSFGTGDNEQFFGPGTRLTVL.

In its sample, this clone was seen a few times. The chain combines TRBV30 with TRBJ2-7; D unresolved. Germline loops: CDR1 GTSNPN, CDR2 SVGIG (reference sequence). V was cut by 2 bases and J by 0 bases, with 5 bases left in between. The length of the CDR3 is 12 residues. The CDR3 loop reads CAWSLNSYEQYF. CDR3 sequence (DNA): TGTGCCTGGAGTCTAAACTCCTACGAGCAGTACTTC.

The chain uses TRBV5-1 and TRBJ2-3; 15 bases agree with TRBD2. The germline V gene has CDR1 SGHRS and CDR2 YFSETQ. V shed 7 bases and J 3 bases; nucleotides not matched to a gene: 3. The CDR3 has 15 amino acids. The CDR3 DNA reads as TGCGCCAGCGGACTAGCGGGAGGGCAAACAGATACGCAGTATTTT. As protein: CASGLAGGQTDTQYF. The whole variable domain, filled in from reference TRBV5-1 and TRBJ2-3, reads KAGVTQTPRYLIKTRGQQVTLSCSPISGHRSVSWYQQTPGQGLQFLFEYFSETQRNKGNFPGRFSGRQFSNSRSEMNVSTLELGDSALYLCASGLAGGQTDTQYFGPGTRLTVL.

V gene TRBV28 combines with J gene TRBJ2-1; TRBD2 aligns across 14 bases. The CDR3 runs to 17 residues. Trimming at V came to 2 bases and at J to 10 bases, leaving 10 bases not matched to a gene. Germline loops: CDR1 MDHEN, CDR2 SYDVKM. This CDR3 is CASSLQSPGLAGAEQFF. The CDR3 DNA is TGTGCCAGCAGTTTACAAAGTCCGGGACTAGCGGGAGCGGAGCAGTTCTTC.

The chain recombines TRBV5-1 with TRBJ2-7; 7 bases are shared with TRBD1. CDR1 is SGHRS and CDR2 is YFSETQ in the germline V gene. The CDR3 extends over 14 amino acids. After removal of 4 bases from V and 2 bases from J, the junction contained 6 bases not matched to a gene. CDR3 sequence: CASSAQTGTYEQYF. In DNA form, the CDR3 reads TGCGCCAGCAGCGCTCAGACAGGGACCTACGAGCAGTACTTC. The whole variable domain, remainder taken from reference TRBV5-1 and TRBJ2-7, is KAGVTQTPRYLIKTRGQQVTLSCSPISGHRSVSWYQQTPGQGLQFLFEYFSETQRNKGNFPGRFSGRQFSNSRSEMNVSTLELGDSALYLCASSAQTGTYEQYFGPGTRLTVT.

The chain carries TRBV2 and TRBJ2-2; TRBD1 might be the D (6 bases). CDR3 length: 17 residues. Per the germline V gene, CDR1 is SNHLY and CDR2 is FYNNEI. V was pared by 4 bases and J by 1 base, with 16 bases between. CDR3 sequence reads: CASSVGLTGKNTGELFF. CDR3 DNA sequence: TGTGCCAGCAGTGTCGGCCTGACAGGAAAGAACACCGGGGAGCTGTTTTTT.

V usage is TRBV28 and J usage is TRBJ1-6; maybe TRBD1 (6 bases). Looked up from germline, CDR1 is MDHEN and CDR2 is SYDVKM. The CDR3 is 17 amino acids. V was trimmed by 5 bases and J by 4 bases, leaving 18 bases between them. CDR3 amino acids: CASSGRTATLYNSPLHF. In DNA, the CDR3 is TGTGCCAGCAGTGGACGGACAGCGACCTTATATAATTCACCCCTCCACTTT.

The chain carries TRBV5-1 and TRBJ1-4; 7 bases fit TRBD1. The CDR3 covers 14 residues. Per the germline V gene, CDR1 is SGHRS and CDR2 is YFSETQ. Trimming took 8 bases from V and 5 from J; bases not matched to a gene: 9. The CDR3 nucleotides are TGCGCCAGTAGTACCGGGACAGTGAATGAAAAACTGTTTTTT. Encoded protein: CASSTGTVNEKLFF. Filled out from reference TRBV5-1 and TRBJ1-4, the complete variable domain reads KAGVTQTPRYLIKTRGQQVTLSCSPISGHRSVSWYQQTPGQGLQFLFEYFSETQRNKGNFPGRFSGRQFSNSRSEMNVSTLELGDSALYLCASSTGTVNEKLFFGSGTQLSVL.